This T cell receptor (beta chain) comes out of a study of CD4 T cells in relation to SARS-CoV-2 and coronaviruses (dated by TCRdb to about 2021). At the level of the whole study: In the ViraFEST assay, PBMCs were grown with antigen for 10 to 11 days, and TCR beta CDR3s were then sequenced to identify antigen-specific clonal expansions. A different TCR-beta assay, based on Illumina, was used to sequence expansion assays from other donors in the study. Using patient-derived lymphoblastoid cell lines, the shared crossreactive spike epitopes were mapped to their HLA restriction. The Adaptive Biotechnologies TCR-sequencing kit was used for samples from a few pre-COVID donors and for the naive versus memory experiments, whereas the other data were Illumina-based. An HIV-1 Nef peptide pool or a no-peptide culture served as the negative reference condition. At the level of individual TCR clonotypes, the study measured memory CD4+ T cell crossreactivity between SARS-CoV-2 spike protein and common cold coronavirus spike proteins.

What the study reported, not specific to this receptor: Because no donor provided both pre-pandemic and post-infection samples, tracing the source of pre-existing responses was limited. Small numbers of patients and of tested TCRs limited the study. Crossreactivity analysis centred on spike protein, so crossreactivity against other viral proteins was not assessed. Significantly weaker SARS-CoV-2-driven expansion was shown by crossreactive clones than by monoreactive clones, consistent with antigenic imprinting. In roughly two thirds of donors, memory CD4+ clonotypes turned up that crossrecognized SARS-CoV-2 and at least one common cold coronavirus spike.

CD4+ T cells from unexposed donors were collected before the COVID-19 pandemic (2011-2018). Following 10 days of culture, the EasySep CD4+ T cell isolation kit was used to isolate CD4+ T cells. Unexposed donor CD4+ T cells were tested for reactivity to SARS-CoV-2 S and N and four common cold coronavirus spike pools, as cell number allowed. Each well received about 1.9 million PBMCs, cultured in IMDM supplemented with approximately 5% human AB serum and roughly 10 IU/ml IL-2. Half of the culture medium was replaced with fresh IL-2-containing medium on days 3 and 7. In general, triplicate replicate wells were used for every peptide culture condition. The leukapheresis product used for the unexposed donors was purchased from a commercial source. Ficoll-Paque PLUS gradient centrifugation was used to isolate PBMCs from either whole blood or leukapheresis product. The PBMCs went either fresh into the expansion assay or into cryopreservation at -140 degrees C. The QIAamp Micro DNA Kit was used to extract genomic DNA from the CD4+ T cells.

The CDR3 spans 15 residues, from the cysteine through the phenylalanine. Only the CDR3 DNA is retained, 45 bases long and in frame from the first base. V loses 4 bases, J loses 2 bases, and the germline ends lie 13 bases apart. CDR1 and CDR2, looked up from the germline V gene, are SGHNT and YENEEA. The method was the immunoSEQ multiplex PCR assay. The study's own analysis went as follows. During preprocessing, nonproductive sequences were removed, along with CDR3s that did not begin with C, did not end with F or W, or were shorter than 7 amino acids. The MANAFEST web app was used to call antigen-specific clonotypes on the basis of expansion compared with the reference and with other culture wells. To be counted as positive, a clone had to show significant expansion compared with the reference culture, at an FDR below 0.05, in 2 of 3 replicate wells. To be called positive, a clone also had to show significant expansion compared with every other tandem well and an odds ratio greater than 5. CDR3 homology was quantified as pairwise Levenshtein distance, calculated with the stringdist R package after three terminal residues were trimmed from each end. What TCRdb holds here is the immuneACCESS table cut down to in-frame rearrangements. Part of the clones is not present; checked against another copy, under half of the missing clones reflect an unresolved V gene, and the others are unexplained. The V and J calls and the clone size are those of that table, but D and trimming were determined from the DNA. In this sample the table shows just under 20,000 clones, 80% to 85% of which occur a single time. About 10% of the sample lies in the top ten.

A word on this clone: Its antigen target is currently unknown. Per-base qualities were not stored, and no clone one base away is much larger. The same CDR3 also results from other DNA sequences found in this sample.

This TCR came from a human donor in good health. Recombination linked TRBV11-3 to TRBJ2-3; the D gene is perhaps TRBD2, on 5 matching bases. Specimen: CD4+ T cells from PBMCs, cultured in vitro. The DNA is TGTGCCAGCAGCTCCCAGGCGGGCTCCACAGATACGCAGTATTTT. This yields the protein CASSSQAGSTDTQYF.